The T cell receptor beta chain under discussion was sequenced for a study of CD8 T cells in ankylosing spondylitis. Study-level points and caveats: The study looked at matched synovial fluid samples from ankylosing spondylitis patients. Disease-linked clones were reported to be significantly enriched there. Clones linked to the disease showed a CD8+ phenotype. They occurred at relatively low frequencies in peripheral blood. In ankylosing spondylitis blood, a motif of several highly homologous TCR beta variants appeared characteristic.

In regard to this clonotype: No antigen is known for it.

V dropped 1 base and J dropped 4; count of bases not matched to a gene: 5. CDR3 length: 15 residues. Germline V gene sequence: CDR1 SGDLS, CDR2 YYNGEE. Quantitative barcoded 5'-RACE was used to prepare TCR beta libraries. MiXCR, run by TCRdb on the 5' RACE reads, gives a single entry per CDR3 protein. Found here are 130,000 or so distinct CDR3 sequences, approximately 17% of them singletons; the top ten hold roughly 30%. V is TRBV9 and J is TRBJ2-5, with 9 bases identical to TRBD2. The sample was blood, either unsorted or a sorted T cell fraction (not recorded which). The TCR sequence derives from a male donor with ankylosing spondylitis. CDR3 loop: CASSVFSGSIETQYF. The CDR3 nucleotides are TGTGCCAGCAGCGTATTTAGCGGGAGTATAGAGACCCAGTACTTC.